These 22 T cell receptor beta chains share one sample of origin, sequenced in a study of T cell responses to AZD1222 COVID-19 vaccine. This table comes from immunoSEQ multiplex PCR, and its TCRdb copy is limited to in-frame clones, with some not included. Its table records 150,000 or so clones. Sequenced: peripheral blood. Every receptor here comes from an adult in good health.

The rearrangement joins TRBV21-1 to TRBJ1-5; no check of the table's D call, TRBD1, against the DNA was made. TRBV21-1 is noted as a pseudogene. This CDR3 contains 16 residues. The CDR3 DNA sequence: TGTGCCAGCAAACTCTATGTGGGACAGGAGACCCAGCCCCAGCATTTT. This translates into CASKLYVGQETQPQHF.

This rearrangement joins TRBV5-8 to TRBJ1-1; 9 bases are shared with TRBD1. V trimming: 1 base; J trimming: 11 bases; junction bases outside the gene matches: 9. The CDR3 spans 14 residues. CDR1 and CDR2 from the germline V gene are SGHTS and YDEGEE. In DNA form, the CDR3 reads TGTGCCAGCAGCTTGAAGGGGACAGGGCGGCGGGCTTTCTTT. Protein: CASSLKGTGRRAFF. Complete variable domain (other parts from reference TRBV5-8 and TRBJ1-1): EAGVTQSPTHLIKTRGQQATLRCSPISGHTSVYWYQQALGLGLQFLLWYDEGEERNRGNFPPRFSGRQFPNYSSELNVNALELEDSALYLCASSLKGTGRRAFFGQGTRLTVV.

The chain joins TRBV4-2 to TRBJ1-2; TRBD1 matches at 7 bases. Germline V gives CDR1 LGHNA, CDR2 YNFKEQ. The CDR3 runs to 15 residues. V lost 0 bases and J lost 4; bases outside the gene matches: 5. The CDR3 coding sequence is TGTGCCAGCAGCCAAGATCCGGGACAGAGCTATGGCTACACCTTC. This translates into CASSQDPGQSYGYTF.

V is TRBV6-5 and J is TRBJ1-6; no clear D. The V end was cut by 5 bases, the J end by 5 bases, with 10 bases between. CDR1 and CDR2 (germline): MNHEY, SVGAGI. This CDR3 comprises 14 residues. CDR3: CASSPSHNNSPLHF. As DNA, the CDR3 is TGTGCCAGCAGTCCAAGCCATAATAATTCACCCCTCCACTTT.

The chain has TRBV5-1 and TRBJ2-5; tentatively, D is TRBD2 (7 bases). The V and J ends lost 3 bases and 3 bases respectively, with 18 bases between them. This CDR3 has 16 residues. Per the germline V gene, CDR1 is SGHRS and CDR2 is YFSETQ. CDR3 sequence: CASSSQGLAAKETQYF. As DNA, the CDR3 is TGCGCCAGCAGCTCTCAGGGGCTAGCGGCTAAAGAGACCCAGTACTTC.

J is TRBJ1-1 and V is TRBV19; D might be TRBD1 (5 bases). The CDR3 consists of 14 residues. From germline, CDR1 is LNHDA and CDR2 SQIVND (reference sequence). V lost 5 bases and J 1 base, leaving 11 bases between the germline ends. The CDR3 here is CASSLGRRNTEAFF. The CDR3 region has the DNA TGTGCCAGTAGTCTGGGACGGAGGAACACTGAAGCTTTCTTT.

This rearrangement joins TRBV28 to TRBJ2-5; D not resolved. Germline V gene lookup returns CDR1 MDHEN and CDR2 SYDVKM. The CDR3 has 12 residues. Trimming removed 4 bases at V and 2 bases at J, with 5 bases between. In DNA, the CDR3 is TGTGCCAGCAGTTCTCCACAAGAGACCCAGTACTTC. This codes for CASSSPQETQYF.

The chain combines TRBV7-9 with TRBJ1-1; D gene uncertain. Germline V gene lookup returns CDR1 SEHNR and CDR2 FQNEAQ (reference sequence). Deletions cut 5 bases from V and 11 bases from J, with 15 bases between. The CDR3 consists of 12 residues. The CDR3 sequence is CASSRDTYGAFF. The CDR3 nucleotides are TGTGCCAGCAGCCGCGACACTTACGGGGCTTTCTTT. The variable domain in full, with the rest retrieved from reference TRBV7-9 and TRBJ1-1, is DTGVSQNPRHKITKRGQNVTFRCDPISEHNRLYWYRQTLGQGPEFLTYFQNEAQLEKSRLLSDRFSAERPKGSFSTLEIQRTEQGDSAMYLCASSRDTYGAFFGQGTRLTVV.

The rearrangement uses TRBV21-1 and TRBJ2-3; TRBD2, the D gene given by the table, was not confirmed from the DNA. TRBV21-1 is a pseudogene segment. The CDR3 consists of 16 residues. The CDR3 DNA reads TGTGCCAGCAGCATTCGACTCGCGACGATTTGGGATACGCAGTATTTT. Protein: CASSIRLATIWDTQYF.

CDR3 sequence: CASSRGLSYNEQFF. Here the CDR3 DNA reads TGTGCCAGTAGTCGGGGGCTCTCCTACAATGAGCAGTTCTTC. This sequence joins TRBV19 and TRBJ2-1; D is tentatively TRBD1 or TRBD2 (6 bases each). V lost 5 bases and J 0 bases, leaving 8 bases between the germline ends. Per the germline V gene, CDR1 is LNHDA and CDR2 is SQIVND (reference sequence). There are 14 residues in the CDR3.

The genes are TRBV11-2 and TRBJ1-4; no firm D call. The ends were cut back, 7 bases at V and 7 bases at J, with 16 bases in the middle. CDR3 size: 14 residues. Germline V lookup: CDR1 SGHAT, CDR2 FQNNGV. CDR3: CASNYGLRSEKLFF. The CDR3 region has the DNA TGTGCCAGCAACTATGGACTGAGGAGTGAAAAACTGTTTTTT.

This rearrangement joins TRBV7-8 to TRBJ1-4; weak D call: TRBD1 (5 bases). From germline, CDR1 is SGHVS and CDR2 FQNEAQ. The CDR3 spans 17 residues. With 2 bases removed from V and 1 base from J, the gap between germline ends came to 14 bases. The CDR3 region is CASSLRGAGRTNEKLFF. The CDR3 nucleotides are TGTGCCAGCAGCTTACGCGGGGCAGGGAGAACTAATGAAAAACTGTTTTTT.

The rearrangement uses TRBV28 and TRBJ2-1; 7 bases line up with TRBD2. This CDR3 is built from 15 residues. V dropped 3 bases and J dropped 4; count of bases not matched to a gene: 6. The V gene's germline CDR1 is MDHEN and CDR2 SYDVKM. The CDR3 bases are TGTGCCAGCAGTTTTGCGGCTAGCGGTTACAATGAGCAGTTCTTC. It specifies CASSFAASGYNEQFF.

The chain carries TRBV11-3 and TRBJ1-1, with unresolved D. The CDR3 extends over 12 amino acids. Germline V CDR1 and CDR2: SGHNT, YENEEA. Trimming removed 8 bases at V and 4 bases at J, with 11 bases between. The CDR3 DNA follows: TGTGCCAGCTCCCTTTTGGGCACTGAAGCTTTCTTT. Translating it yields CASSLLGTEAFF.

The V and J genes are TRBV30 and TRBJ1-2; D might be TRBD1 (5 bases). The germline gives CDR1 GTSNPN, CDR2 SVGIG (reference sequence). Trimming removed 6 bases from V and 0 bases from J, with 11 bases in between. CDR3 length: 13 amino acids. The CDR3 bases are TGTGCCTGTCGACAGCCTGCTAACTATGGCTACACCTTC. It codes for CACRQPANYGYTF.

CDR3 nucleotide sequence: TGCGCCAGCAGTCAATCGGAAGATAATGAAAAACTGTTTTTT. Its translation is CASSQSEDNEKLFF. The chain joins TRBV23-1 to TRBJ1-4; D ambiguous. TRBV23-1 is recorded as an ORF, its role being uncertain. V was shortened by 0 bases and J by 4 bases, with 6 bases between the two germline ends. CDR3 length equals 14 residues.

V is TRBV6-2 or TRBV6-3 and J is TRBJ1-1; D remains unclear. The germline V gene has CDR1 MNHEY and CDR2 SVGEGT. The length of the CDR3 is 15 residues. Trimming took 0 bases from V and 4 from J, leaving 12 bases between them. CDR3: CASSYSHEGGTEAFF. The DNA of the CDR3 is TGTGCCAGCAGTTACTCCCACGAGGGCGGCACTGAAGCTTTCTTT.

V usage is TRBV3-1 (or the pseudogene TRBV3-2) and J usage is TRBJ2-1; D is possibly TRBD1 (5 bases). V dropped 1 base and J dropped 8 bases, with 6 bases sitting between them. This CDR3 region has 12 residues. Germline V gene lookup returns CDR1 LGHDT and CDR2 YNNKEL (reference sequence). CDR3 residues: CASSQVRDEQFF. The CDR3 DNA sequence: TGTGCCAGCAGCCAAGTCAGGGATGAGCAGTTCTTC.

V is TRBV25-1 and J is TRBJ1-5, with D possibly TRBD1 on 6 matching bases. CDR3 size: 14 residues. From germline, CDR1 is MGHDK and CDR2 SYGVNS. The germline V and J ends were trimmed by 6 bases and 2 bases, with 11 bases remaining between them. This chain's CDR3 is CASRQGNGNQPQHF. DNA of the CDR3: TGTGCCAGCAGACAGGGTAACGGCAATCAGCCCCAGCATTTT.

The genes are TRBV11-2 and TRBJ2-2; TRBD1 is a possible D gene (5 bases). With 8 bases removed from V and 4 bases from J, the gap between germline ends came to 14 bases. The CDR3 consists of 14 residues. The germline V gene has CDR1 SGHAT and CDR2 FQNNGV. The CDR3 region is CASGPGQPTGELFF. The DNA for the CDR3 is TGTGCCAGCGGGCCAGGGCAGCCCACCGGGGAGCTGTTTTTT.

The V gene is TRBV2, the J gene TRBJ2-1, with 7 bases matching TRBD1. The CDR3 is made up of 13 amino acids. With V trimmed by 4 bases and J by 6 bases, 3 bases remained unmatched. CDR1 is SNHLY, CDR2 FYNNEI, per germline. The CDR3 nucleotides are TGTGCCAGCAGTGGACAGGGTGGCAATGAGCAGTTCTTC. Translated: CASSGQGGNEQFF.

DNA for the CDR3: TGTGCCAGCACCACTAAGGCCTACGAGCAGTACTTC. Translating gives CASTTKAYEQYF. The chain employs TRBV28 and TRBJ2-7; no clear D. V lost 7 bases and J 2 bases, leaving 9 bases between the germline ends. Per the germline V gene, CDR1 is MDHEN and CDR2 is SYDVKM. The length of the CDR3 is 12 residues.